These 30 T cell receptor beta chains came from one sample sequenced in a study of blood T cell repertoires in COVID-19. Repertoires were generated with immunoSEQ multiplex PCR, while TCRdb's copy carries only in-frame clones and drops some. Among approximately 240,000 clones, nearly 85% were seen once, and the ten largest hold less than 6.5%. Material for sequencing was peripheral blood. These receptors were obtained from a human donor in a cohort sampled during active COVID-19.

This clone was recorded once. This chain connects TRBV5-5 to TRBJ2-3; a possible D gene is TRBD1 (5 bases). The CDR3 is 16 amino acids. The V gene lost 0 bases and the J gene lost 0 bases, with 11 bases spanning the gap. Germline values: CDR1 SGHKS, CDR2 YYEKEE (reference sequence). CDR3 region: CASSLDRFTSTDTQYF. The DNA of the CDR3 is TGTGCCAGCAGCTTGGACAGGTTCACTAGCACAGATACGCAGTATTTT.

This chain links TRBV7-9 with TRBJ1-1; D may be TRBD1 (5 bases). Trimming cost V 4 bases and J 6 bases, with 12 bases left between them. Germline V gene sequence: CDR1 SEHNR, CDR2 FQNEAQ (reference sequence). The CDR3 spans 13 residues. The CDR3 region is CASSSAGSPEAFF. DNA for the CDR3: TGTGCCAGCAGCTCCGCAGGGTCTCCTGAAGCTTTCTTT.

The genes are TRBV4-1 and TRBJ2-4, with D perhaps TRBD2 (6 bases). This CDR3 is built from 14 residues. CDR1 MGHRA and CDR2 YSYEKL come from the germline V gene. V gave up 1 base and J gave up 5 bases, with 9 bases separating them. The CDR3 DNA sequence: TGCGCCAGCAGCCAAGGGTTAGCGGAAAACATTCAGTACTTC. It translates to CASSQGLAENIQYF.

The chain joins TRBV6-5 to TRBJ2-5, with D unclear. The length of the CDR3 is 13 residues. The germline CDR1 and CDR2 sequences are MNHEY and SVGAGI. V lost 5 bases and J 8 bases, leaving 15 bases between the germline ends. Here the CDR3 reads CASSQNSAETQYF. The DNA for the CDR3 is TGTGCCAGCAGTCAAAACAGTGCCGAAACCCAGTACTTC.

The chain joins TRBV6-5 to TRBJ2-5; weak D call: TRBD1 (6 bases). Trimming pared 5 bases from V and 5 bases from J, leaving 9 bases between. CDR1 is MNHEY, CDR2 SVGAGI, per germline. The CDR3 runs to 12 residues. DNA for the CDR3: TGTGCCAGCAGTACAGGGTGGGAGACCCAGTACTTC. Residues: CASSTGWETQYF.

CDR3 coding DNA: TGCGCCAGCAGTCCATCCGGGACAGGGGGGGAAGAGCAGTACTTC. Amino acid sequence: CASSPSGTGGEEQYF. The chain is built from TRBV5-1 and TRBJ2-7; the match to TRBD1 covers 11 bases. The V gene end was trimmed by 5 bases and the J gene end by 7 bases; junction bases not matched to a gene: 11. Germline lookup yields CDR1 SGHRS and CDR2 YFSETQ. The CDR3 totals 15 residues.

Only a few counts were recorded for this clone. The J gene is TRBJ1-4, the V gene TRBV25-1; 9 nucleotides match TRBD1. V was clipped by 5 bases and J by 0 bases; unmatched bases: 7. The CDR3 extends over 17 amino acids. Germline loops: CDR1 MGHDK, CDR2 SYGVNS. The CDR3 bases are TGTGCCAGCAGTACCCGGGACAGGGTTACAACTAATGAAAAACTGTTTTTT. Its protein product is CASSTRDRVTTNEKLFF.

The chain is built from TRBV9 and TRBJ2-2, with TRBD2 matching 9 bases. The germline gives CDR1 SGDLS, CDR2 YYNGEE. The V segment lost 2 bases and the J segment 1 base; nucleotides outside the gene matches: 3. The CDR3 loop spans 16 amino acids. Here the CDR3 DNA reads TGTGCCAGCAGCGTGTCACTAGCGGGGAACACCGGGGAGCTGTTTTTT. Encoded protein: CASSVSLAGNTGELFF.

The gene calls are TRBV9 and TRBJ2-3; D is unclear. This CDR3 contains 15 residues. Germline CDR1 reads SGDLS; CDR2 reads YYNGEE. V lost 0 bases, J lost 2 bases, and 10 bases lay in between. The DNA of the CDR3 is TGTGCCAGCAGCGTAGACCGCGGCCCCACAGATACGCAGTATTTT. Its protein product is CASSVDRGPTDTQYF.

The sample holds one count of this clone. V gene TRBV25-1 combines with J gene TRBJ1-1; D is uncertain. V was clipped by 7 bases and J by 2 bases, with 5 bases between them. The CDR3 has 11 amino acids. Germline assignment: CDR1 MGHDK and CDR2 SYGVNS. The CDR3 region has the DNA TGTGCCAGCACACTAAACACTGAAGCTTTCTTT. It is translated as CASTLNTEAFF.

CDR3 amino acids: CASSLTRAGETQYF. CDR3 in DNA: TGTGCCAGCAGCTTAACTAGGGCGGGGGAGACCCAGTACTTC. V is TRBV11-3 and J is TRBJ2-5; D is perhaps TRBD2 (6 bases). Germline CDR1 and CDR2: SGHNT and YENEEA. Trimming shortened V by 2 bases and J by 5 bases, and 12 bases separated the two germline ends. This CDR3 contains 14 residues.

This clone has a handful of counts. The genes are TRBV7-2 and TRBJ1-2, with 7 bases matching TRBD1. Germline-derived CDR1 and CDR2 are SGHTA and FQGNSA. J was trimmed by 5 bases and V by 3 bases; bases with no gene match: 6. This CDR3 spans 14 amino acids. CDR3 sequence (DNA): TGTGCCAGCAGCTTCGTTCCGGGACAGTATGGCTACACCTTC. Amino acid sequence: CASSFVPGQYGYTF.

The chain couples TRBV19 to TRBJ2-7; 10 nucleotides line up with TRBD2. The CDR3 extends over 15 amino acids. CDR1 and CDR2 (germline): LNHDA, SQIVND (reference sequence). V gave up 2 bases and J gave up 5 bases; unmatched junction bases: 6. The CDR3 region is CASSIRSSGRHEQYF. The CDR3 DNA sequence: TGTGCCAGTAGTATACGATCTAGCGGGAGACACGAGCAGTACTTC. Variable domain in full (rest from reference TRBV19 and TRBJ2-7): DGGITQSPKYLFRKEGQNVTLSCEQNLNHDAMYWYRQDPGQGLRLIYYSQIVNDFQKGDIAEGYSVSREKKESFPLTVTSAQKNPTAFYLCASSIRSSGRHEQYFGPGTRLTVT.

The genes are TRBV5-1 and TRBJ2-2; D might be TRBD2 (5 bases). CDR3 length: 14 residues. V was clipped by 4 bases and J by 0 bases, with 7 bases between them. Germline V lookup: CDR1 SGHRS, CDR2 YFSETQ. As DNA, the CDR3 is TGCGCCAGCAGCGTGGACTCGAACACCGGGGAGCTGTTTTTT. This translates into CASSVDSNTGELFF.

V usage is TRBV4-1 and J usage is TRBJ2-7; D possibly corresponds to TRBD1 (5 bases). CDR3 length equals 14 residues. Looked up from germline, CDR1 is MGHRA and CDR2 is YSYEKL. V shed 0 bases and J shed 5 bases, with 11 bases lying between them. The chain's CDR3 is CASSQDQGINEQYF. The CDR3 DNA reads TGCGCCAGCAGCCAAGATCAGGGTATCAACGAGCAGTACTTC.

The V and J genes are TRBV12-3 or TRBV12-4 and TRBJ1-1; D possibly corresponds to TRBD1 (6 bases). The V and J ends lost 4 bases and 7 bases respectively, with 10 bases between them. The CDR3 covers 12 residues. The CDR3 spells CASSSGGLEAFF. DNA of the CDR3: TGTGCCAGCAGTTCGGGGGGCCTTGAAGCTTTCTTT.

This chain connects TRBV11-3 to TRBJ2-1; 11 nucleotides line up with TRBD1. Losses at the gene ends were 5 bases for V and 7 bases for J; bases not matched to a gene: 7. Germline V CDR1 and CDR2: SGHNT, YENEEA. This CDR3 comprises 15 residues. CDR3 sequence: CASSLGQGAYNEQFF. The CDR3 DNA follows: TGTGCCAGCAGCCTCGGACAGGGGGCATATAATGAGCAGTTCTTC.

Here the CDR3 reads CASSLAEKYGYTF. The CDR3, as DNA: TGCGCCAGCAGCTTGGCTGAGAAGTATGGCTACACCTTC. This chain uses TRBV5-1 with TRBJ1-2; D not certain. V was pared by 0 bases and J by 5 bases, with 8 bases between. This CDR3 spans 13 amino acids. Germline lookup yields CDR1 SGHRS and CDR2 YFSETQ.

The rearrangement uses TRBV20-1 and TRBJ2-7, with no clear D. V was pared by 3 bases and J by 5 bases, with 8 bases between. This CDR3 region has 11 residues. Per germline, CDR1 DFQATT and CDR2 SNEGSKA (reference sequence). The chain's CDR3 is CSASFYDEQYF. In nucleotides, the CDR3 is TGCAGTGCTAGTTTTTATGACGAGCAGTACTTC.

The chain recombines TRBV10-2 with TRBJ1-2; D gene uncertain. The germline gives CDR1 WSHSY, CDR2 SAAADI. Deletions cut 1 base from V and 6 bases from J, with 12 bases between. The CDR3 runs 14 residues. CDR3 sequence: CASSEWQDFNGYTF. CDR3 nucleotide sequence: TGCGCCAGCAGTGAGTGGCAGGATTTTAATGGCTACACCTTC.

V and J are TRBV24-1 and TRBJ2-3, with a possible D match to TRBD1 (5 bases). Germline V gene data show CDR1 as KGHDR and CDR2 as SFDVKD. Between the trimmed V and J ends, which lost 9 bases and 1 base, there was a span of 16 bases. The CDR3 is 15 amino acids. In DNA, the CDR3 is TGTGCCACCTCAGGCGGCAGGGAAGGCACAGATACGCAGTATTTT. Encoded protein: CATSGGREGTDTQYF.

The V and J genes are TRBV21-1 and TRBJ2-7; whether TRBD1, the table's D call, matches the DNA was not checked. TRBV21-1 is termed a pseudogene. The CDR3 totals 17 residues. The CDR3 protein is CASSKGSPGQGAYEQYF. CDR3 in DNA: TGTGCCAGCAGCAAAGGATCACCGGGACAGGGGGCCTACGAGCAGTACTTC.

This clone was detected only a few times. The chain recombines TRBV6-5 with TRBJ1-1; TRBD1 agrees at 9 bases. Looked up from germline, CDR1 is MNHEY and CDR2 is SVGAGI. The junction had 6 bases not matched to a gene; V was cut back by 10 bases and J by 0 bases. This CDR3 spans 14 amino acids. DNA of the CDR3: TGTGCCACCTCCGGGGACAGGGTGAACACTGAAGCTTTCTTT. Its translation is CATSGDRVNTEAFF.

The rearrangement uses TRBV6-4 and TRBJ1-5, with 7 bases identical to TRBD1. Germline V gene data show CDR1 as MRHNA and CDR2 as SNTAGT. V was pared by 3 bases and J by 7 bases, with 9 bases of the junction left unmatched. The CDR3 spans 15 residues. The CDR3 nucleotides are TGTGCCAGCAGTGAAAGAGGGGGCGGAGGGCAGCCCCAGCATTTT. This encodes CASSERGGGGQPQHF.

This clone has just one count. The chain links TRBV5-6 to TRBJ2-7; 11 bases fit TRBD2. V lost 2 bases to trimming and J lost 3 bases; unmatched junction nucleotides: 4. CDR1 SGHDT and CDR2 YYEEEE come from the germline V gene. The CDR3 length is 15 residues. CDR3 region: CASSFPSGGFYEQYF. The CDR3 region has the DNA TGTGCCAGCAGCTTTCCTAGCGGGGGGTTCTACGAGCAGTACTTC. The full variable domain, its missing parts supplied by reference TRBV5-6 and TRBJ2-7, is DAGVTQSPTHLIKTRGQQVTLRCSPKSGHDTVSWYQQALGQGPQFIFQYYEEEERQRGNFPDRFSGHQFPNYSSELNVNALLLGDSALYLCASSFPSGGFYEQYFGPGTRLTVT.

The rearrangement links TRBV9 to TRBJ2-3, with 8 bases fitting TRBD2. V gave up 3 bases and J gave up 0 bases; unmatched junction bases: 3. Per germline, CDR1 SGDLS and CDR2 YYNGEE. The CDR3 length is 15 residues. This chain's CDR3 is CASSAAGDSTDTQYF. The CDR3 DNA is TGTGCCAGCAGCGCAGCGGGGGACAGCACAGATACGCAGTATTTT.

The chain joins TRBV12-3 or TRBV12-4 to TRBJ1-2; 7 bases align to TRBD1. The CDR3 has 12 amino acids. The J segment lost 5 bases and the V segment lost 5 bases, leaving 2 bases of the junction unmatched. The CDR3 coding sequence is TGTGCCAGCAGTCGGACAGGATATGGCTACACCTTC. Translating gives CASSRTGYGYTF.

This clone was seen just once. Written as DNA, the CDR3 is TGCGCCAGCACCTCCGGGGGGTCCGGGACGAGCTCCTACAATGAGCAGTTCTTC. Amino acids: CASTSGGSGTSSYNEQFF. The genes are TRBV5-1 and TRBJ2-1; 7 positions agree with TRBD2. The germline CDR1 and CDR2 sequences are SGHRS and YFSETQ. The CDR3 is made up of 18 amino acids. V was clipped by 6 bases and J by 0 bases; unmatched bases: 15.

The chain employs TRBV5-5 and TRBJ1-5, with 8 bases identical to TRBD1. V was pared by 5 bases and J by 6 bases, with 7 bases of the junction left unmatched. The CDR3 spans 14 residues. The germline V gene has CDR1 SGHKS and CDR2 YYEKEE (reference sequence). CDR3 sequence: CASSLTGERQPQHF. The CDR3 DNA is TGTGCCAGCAGTCTGACAGGGGAACGTCAGCCCCAGCATTTT.

The genes are TRBV29-1 and TRBJ2-3; 8 bases are a match to TRBD2. Germline CDR1 is SQVTM and CDR2 is ANQGSEA. The CDR3 consists of 13 residues. V dropped 7 bases and J dropped 6; count of bases not matched to a gene: 9. Here the CDR3 DNA reads TGCAGCGCGGGAGGGGGAGCCGGGGATACGCAGTATTTT. As protein: CSAGGGAGDTQYF.